These 21 T cell receptor beta chains came from one sample sequenced in a study of T cell responses to AZD1222 COVID-19 vaccine. Some clones are missing from TCRdb's copy, which holds only in-frame ones; the method was immunoSEQ multiplex PCR. The repertoire has 75,000 to 90,000 clones, 60% to 80% of them found once; the top ten carry around 21%. This material consisted of peripheral blood, taken on day 0 of AZD1222 vaccination. These receptors were taken from an adult in good health.

The J gene is TRBJ2-6, the V gene TRBV11-2; 9 positions match TRBD1. CDR1 is SGHAT, CDR2 FQNNGV, per germline. After removal of 1 base from V and 13 bases from J, the junction contained 5 bases not matched to a gene. The CDR3 is made up of 14 amino acids. The CDR3 bases are TGTGCCAGCAGCTTAGTAGGGACAGGGTGGGTCCTGACTTTC. The encoded protein is CASSLVGTGWVLTF.

This clone was seen a handful of times. This chain joins TRBV5-1 and TRBJ2-1; 8 positions agree with TRBD1. Germline values: CDR1 SGHRS, CDR2 YFSETQ. This CDR3 is 18 amino acids long. The V and J ends lost 1 base and 4 bases, in that order; junction bases with no gene match: 13. CDR3 in amino acids: CASSLRSGQVAGYNEQFF. The CDR3 DNA reads TGCGCCAGCAGCTTGCGGTCGGGACAGGTCGCGGGGTACAATGAGCAGTTCTTC.

V usage is TRBV18 and J usage is TRBJ2-2; TRBD2 might be the D (5 bases). V was pared by 3 bases and J by 1 base, with 9 bases between. The CDR3 loop spans 15 amino acids. From germline, CDR1 is KGHSH and CDR2 LQKENI. DNA for the CDR3: TGTGCCAGCTCACCGACTATGGGGAACACCGGGGAGCTGTTTTTT. As protein: CASSPTMGNTGELFF.

The chain uses TRBV11-2 and TRBJ1-2, with D tentatively TRBD1 (6 bases). The germline gives CDR1 SGHAT, CDR2 FQNNGV. There are 16 residues in the CDR3. V gave up 4 bases and J gave up 2 bases, with 17 bases separating them. The CDR3 reads CASSSRRRDKNYGYTF. In DNA, the CDR3 is TGTGCCAGCAGCTCAAGACGCCGGGACAAAAACTATGGCTACACCTTC.

The chain carries TRBV15 and TRBJ1-4, with 7 bases lining up with TRBD1. This CDR3 spans 17 amino acids. Trimming removed 5 bases from V and 3 bases from J; junction bases left unmatched: 12. Germline V gene lookup returns CDR1 LNHNV and CDR2 YYDKDF (reference sequence). CDR3 amino acids: CATSGGGGSAANEKLFF. CDR3 in DNA: TGTGCCACCAGCGGCGGAGGGGGCTCGGCTGCTAATGAAAAACTGTTTTTT.

V gene TRBV5-1 combines with J gene TRBJ2-2, with 9 positions matching TRBD2. Germline V CDR1 and CDR2: SGHRS, YFSETQ. Losses at the gene ends were 3 bases for V and 3 bases for J; bases not matched to a gene: 12. The CDR3 loop spans 18 amino acids. As DNA, the CDR3 is TGCGCCAGCAGCTCTTGGACTAGCGTGAGGACGGACACCGGGGAGCTGTTTTTT. Residues: CASSSWTSVRTDTGELFF.

In its sample, this clone ranks as medium-sized. The chain recombines TRBV5-4 with TRBJ2-1; 7 bases fit TRBD2. Losses at the gene ends were 5 bases for V and 2 bases for J; bases not matched to a gene: 13. The CDR3 has 17 residues. Germline loops: CDR1 SGHNT, CDR2 YYREEE (reference sequence). This CDR3 is CASSGGERGMAYNEQFF. The CDR3 bases are TGTGCCAGCAGTGGAGGCGAGCGGGGCATGGCCTACAATGAGCAGTTCTTC. Looking up the rest from reference TRBV5-4 and TRBJ2-1 gives the full variable domain: ETGVTQSPTHLIKTRGQQVTLRCSSQSGHNTVSWYQQALGQGPQFIFQYYREEENGRGNFPPRFSGLQFPNYSSELNVNALELDDSALYLCASSGGERGMAYNEQFFGPGTRLTVL.

This clone was counted once. Other DNA sequences of this sample code for an identical CDR3. The chain employs TRBV6-5 and TRBJ2-7; D might be TRBD2 (5 bases). The germline V gene encodes CDR1 MNHEY and CDR2 SVGAGI. Trimming took off 6 bases at V and 3 bases at J, with 12 bases between the two ends. The CDR3 is 13 amino acids. CDR3 residues: CASSRDADYEQYF. Here the CDR3 DNA reads TGTGCCAGCAGCCGGGATGCGGACTACGAGCAGTACTTC.

The genes are TRBV5-6 and TRBJ1-1, with 7 bases fitting TRBD1. V shed 5 bases and J 5 bases; nucleotides not matched to a gene: 9. Germline-derived CDR1 and CDR2 are SGHDT and YYEEEE. The CDR3 contains 14 residues. This CDR3 is CASSSRQGGTEAFF. In DNA, the CDR3 is TGTGCCAGCAGTTCGAGACAGGGTGGTACTGAAGCTTTCTTT.

The chain combines TRBV10-2 with TRBJ1-2, with D perhaps TRBD1 (5 bases). Germline V gives CDR1 WSHSY, CDR2 SAAADI. V shed 3 bases and J shed 8 bases, with 13 bases lying between them. This CDR3 comprises 13 residues. CDR3 region: CASSDSRAGGYTF. The CDR3 nucleotides are TGCGCCAGCAGTGATTCCAGGGCGGGCGGCTACACCTTC.

The V call is TRBV19, the J call TRBJ2-2; the D gene is possibly TRBD1 (5 bases). Germline lookup yields CDR1 LNHDA and CDR2 SQIVND (reference sequence). The CDR3 is 12 amino acids. The CDR3 sequence is CGTGGDTGELFF. CDR3 nucleotide sequence: TGTGGAACAGGTGGGGACACCGGGGAGCTGTTTTTT.

The rearrangement links TRBV19 to TRBJ1-1; unclear D gene. CDR3 length: 13 residues. Per germline, CDR1 LNHDA and CDR2 SQIVND (reference sequence). V gave up 4 bases and J gave up 3 bases, with 9 bases separating them. DNA of the CDR3: TGTGCCAGTAGTAACCAACGGGACACTGAAGCTTTCTTT. Translating it yields CASSNQRDTEAFF.

This chain connects TRBV6-1 to TRBJ1-1, with unresolved D. The CDR3 has 13 residues. Trimming stripped 2 bases from V and 4 bases from J, with 8 bases between. Germline V CDR1 and CDR2: MNHNS, SASEGT. CDR3 DNA sequence: TGTGCCAGCAGTGAATTTACGAGCACTGAAGCTTTCTTT. This gives the protein CASSEFTSTEAFF.

The chain uses TRBV7-6 and TRBJ2-3, with D uncertain. V dropped 1 base and J dropped 0 bases, with 8 bases sitting between them. This CDR3 region has 15 residues. CDR1 SGHVS and CDR2 FNYEAQ come from the germline V gene. CDR3 amino acids: CASSLVSASTDTQYF. The CDR3 DNA reads TGTGCCAGCAGCTTAGTGTCGGCTAGCACAGATACGCAGTATTTT.

The V gene is TRBV12-3 or TRBV12-4, the J gene TRBJ1-5, with D unclear. The V end lost 3 bases, the J end lost 4 bases, and 7 bases lay between the germline ends. This CDR3 comprises 13 residues. CDR3 DNA: TGTGCCAGCAGTTTGGGTGAGAATCAGCCCCAGCATTTT. Protein: CASSLGENQPQHF.

V usage is TRBV7-2 and J usage is TRBJ2-3, with D perhaps being TRBD1 or TRBD2 (5 bases each). The CDR3 has 16 residues. V was clipped by 2 bases and J by 6 bases, with 18 bases between them. Germline assignment: CDR1 SGHTA and CDR2 FQGNSA. The CDR3 sequence is CASSLRLAGRGDTQYF. CDR3 DNA: TGTGCCAGCAGCTTAAGGTTGGCAGGGCGCGGGGATACGCAGTATTTT.

The chain is built from TRBV2 and TRBJ1-1; unclear D gene. The CDR3 covers 13 residues. V dropped 6 bases and J dropped 3 bases, with 11 bases sitting between them. Germline assignment: CDR1 SNHLY and CDR2 FYNNEI. In nucleotides, the CDR3 is TGTGCCAGCAGCATCGACGGATACACTGAAGCTTTCTTT. Its protein product is CASSIDGYTEAFF.

This clone was counted only a few times. The chain combines TRBV5-1 with TRBJ1-5; 11 bases agree with TRBD1. The CDR3 extends over 13 amino acids. Germline V CDR1 and CDR2: SGHRS, YFSETQ. With 4 bases clipped from V and 10 bases from J, the junction kept 4 bases outside the gene matches. The CDR3 loop reads CASSLGTGGPQHF. CDR3 DNA: TGCGCCAGCAGCCTAGGGACAGGGGGACCCCAGCATTTT.

This clone has more than one count but fewer than ten. The CDR3 region is CASRAVGLAGAYEQYF. CDR3 DNA: TGTGCCAGCAGGGCTGTAGGACTAGCGGGAGCGTACGAGCAGTACTTC. The genes are TRBV2 and TRBJ2-7; TRBD2 aligns across 13 bases. The germline V gene has CDR1 SNHLY and CDR2 FYNNEI. The length of the CDR3 is 16 residues. J was trimmed by 4 bases and V by 6 bases; bases with no gene match: 9.

This clone was observed a few times. This chain uses TRBV14 with TRBJ2-7; D remains ambiguous. The CDR3 is 16 residues long. CDR1 is SGHDN and CDR2 is FVKESK in the germline V gene. Deletions cut 0 bases from V and 1 base from J, with 13 bases between. The CDR3 region is CASSQERAGRSYEQYF. In DNA form, the CDR3 reads TGTGCCAGCAGCCAAGAACGGGCCGGCCGTTCCTACGAGCAGTACTTC.

In this sample, this clone turned up a few times. The V gene is TRBV6-2 or TRBV6-3, the J gene TRBJ2-6; D tentatively reads TRBD1 or TRBD2 (5 bases each). The CDR3 contains 17 residues. V was trimmed by 2 bases and J by 2 bases, leaving 13 bases between them. CDR1 is MNHEY, CDR2 SVGEGT, per germline. CDR3 DNA sequence: TGTGCCAGCAGTTACGGGACGGGATTTACTGGGGCCAACGTCCTGACTTTC. It specifies CASSYGTGFTGANVLTF.